This TCR beta chain was sequenced during a study of blood T cells in healthy people across ages. Across the study: When template switching was applied, about one barcoded beta molecule was captured per two T cells. Points from the study as a whole: Correlation between TCR beta diversity and naive T cell percentage was strong. A greater number of naive CD4+ cells and higher diversity distinguished long-lived donors from aged donors.

For the second PCR, which ran for about 6 to 11 cycles, a sample-barcoded 5' primer and a J-beta primer mix were used. TCRdb analysed the 5' RACE reads with MiXCR anew, one entry per CDR3 protein. The sample contains about a million distinct CDR3 sequences, more than 30% of which appear only once. Researchers report isolating at least 6.5 million PBMCs per sample. As for this clonotype: Its antigen is undetermined.

CDR3 length: 13 amino acids. With 9 bases removed from V and 0 bases from J, the gap between germline ends came to 8 bases. Germline V lookup: CDR1 SNHLY, CDR2 FYNNEI. This sequence originates from a man younger than 35 in good health. The chain combines TRBV2 with TRBJ2-2, with D unclear. The specimen was blood. CDR3 in amino acids: CASGSTNTGELFF. The CDR3 DNA reads as TGTGCCAGTGGCTCTACGAACACCGGGGAGCTGTTTTTT.